Listed here is a single T cell receptor beta chain. Its target is unknown. The sample originates from a study of vaccination effects on CD4 cells after COVID-19. The germline CDR1 and CDR2 sequences are SQVTM and ANQGSEA. With 5 bases clipped from V and 2 bases from J, the junction kept 3 bases outside the gene matches. CDR3 length: 13 residues. Antigen-specific CD4+ T cells expanded by the ViraFEST assay with viral peptide pools were then sequenced. After about 10 days in culture, the CD4+ T cells were isolated. Each participant received a vaccine that was either BNT162b2 or mRNA-1273, given as two doses. Vaccine recipients had no previous SARS-CoV-2 infection; their nucleocapsid antibodies were negative. Measured with immunoSEQ multiplex PCR; TCRdb has only the in-frame clones, and not every one. The sample yields nearly 30,000 clones, almost 75% seen once.

The source material was CD4+ T cells from PBMCs cultured with HCoV-229E spike peptides, sampled after COVID-19 vaccination. This clonotype originated in a human donor who received a COVID-19 vaccine. The J gene is TRBJ2-3, the V gene TRBV29-1; 8 nucleotides align to TRBD2. The CDR3 region has the DNA TGCAGCGTTAGCGGGGGACCCACAGATACGCAGTATTTT. Protein product: CSVSGGPTDTQYF.